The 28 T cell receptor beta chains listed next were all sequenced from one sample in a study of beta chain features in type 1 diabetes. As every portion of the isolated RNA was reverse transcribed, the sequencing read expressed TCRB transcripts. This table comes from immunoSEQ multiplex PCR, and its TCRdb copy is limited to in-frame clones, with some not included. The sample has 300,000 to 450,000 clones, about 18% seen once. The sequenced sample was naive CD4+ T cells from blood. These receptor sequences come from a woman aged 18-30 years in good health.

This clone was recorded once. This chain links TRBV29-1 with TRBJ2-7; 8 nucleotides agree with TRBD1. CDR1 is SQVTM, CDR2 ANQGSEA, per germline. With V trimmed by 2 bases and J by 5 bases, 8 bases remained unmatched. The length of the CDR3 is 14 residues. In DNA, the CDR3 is TGCAGCGTTGAACTGCAGGGGGCGGGTAACGAGCAGTACTTC. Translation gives CSVELQGAGNEQYF.

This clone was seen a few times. The DNA of the CDR3 is TGCGCCAGCAGCCCAGGCGGGGAGCTAGATACGCAGTATTTT. Translating it yields CASSPGGELDTQYF. The chain has TRBV5-1 and TRBJ2-3, with D possibly being TRBD2 (6 bases). The germline CDR1 and CDR2 sequences are SGHRS and YFSETQ. CDR3 length equals 14 residues. Trimming removed 4 bases at V and 5 bases at J, with 14 bases between. Full variable domain (remainder filled in from reference TRBV5-1 and TRBJ2-3): KAGVTQTPRYLIKTRGQQVTLSCSPISGHRSVSWYQQTPGQGLQFLFEYFSETQRNKGNFPGRFSGRQFSNSRSEMNVSTLELGDSALYLCASSPGGELDTQYFGPGTRLTVL.

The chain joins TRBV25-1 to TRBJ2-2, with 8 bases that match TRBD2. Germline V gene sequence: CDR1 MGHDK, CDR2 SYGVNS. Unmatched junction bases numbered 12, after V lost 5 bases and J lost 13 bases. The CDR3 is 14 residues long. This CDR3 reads CASSSPGGEKRLFF. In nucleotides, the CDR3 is TGTGCCAGCAGTTCTCCGGGGGGGGAGAAGAGGCTGTTTTTT.

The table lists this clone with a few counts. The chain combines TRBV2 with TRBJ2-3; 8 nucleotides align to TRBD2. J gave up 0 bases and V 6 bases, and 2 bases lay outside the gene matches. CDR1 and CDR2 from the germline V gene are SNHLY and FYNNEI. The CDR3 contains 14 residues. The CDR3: CASRASGSTDTQYF. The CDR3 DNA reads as TGTGCCAGCAGGGCTAGCGGGAGCACAGATACGCAGTATTTT.

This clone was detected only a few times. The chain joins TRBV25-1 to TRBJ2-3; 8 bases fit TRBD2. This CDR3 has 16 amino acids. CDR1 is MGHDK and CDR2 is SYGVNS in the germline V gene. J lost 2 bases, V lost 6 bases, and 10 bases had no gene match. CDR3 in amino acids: CASSGGDSQITDTQYF. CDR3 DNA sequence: TGTGCCAGCAGCGGGGGGGACTCTCAAATCACAGATACGCAGTATTTT. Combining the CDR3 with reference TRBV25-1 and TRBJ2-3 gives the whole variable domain EADIYQTPRYLVIGTGKKITLECSQTMGHDKMYWYQQDPGMELHLIHYSYGVNSTEKGDLSSESTVSRIRTEHFPLTLESARPSHTSQYLCASSGGDSQITDTQYFGPGTRLTVL.

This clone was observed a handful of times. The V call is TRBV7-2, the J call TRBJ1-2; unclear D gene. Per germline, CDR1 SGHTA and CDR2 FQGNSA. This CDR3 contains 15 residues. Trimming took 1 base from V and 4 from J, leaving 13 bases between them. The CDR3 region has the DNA TGTGCCAGCAGCTTAGAGCGGGGAGGCGGCTATGGCTACACCTTC. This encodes CASSLERGGGYGYTF. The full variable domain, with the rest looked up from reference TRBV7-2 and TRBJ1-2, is GAGVSQSPSNKVTEKGKDVELRCDPISGHTALYWYRQSLGQGLEFLIYFQGNSAPDKSGLPSDRFSAERTGGSVSTLTIQRTQQEDSAVYLCASSLERGGGYGYTFGSGTRLTVV.

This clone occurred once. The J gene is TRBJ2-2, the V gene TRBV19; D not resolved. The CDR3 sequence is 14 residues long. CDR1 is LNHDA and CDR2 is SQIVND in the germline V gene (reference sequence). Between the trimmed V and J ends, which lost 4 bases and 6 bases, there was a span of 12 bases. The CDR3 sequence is CASSTQDGAGELFF. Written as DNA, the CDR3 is TGTGCCAGTAGTACCCAAGACGGAGCCGGGGAGCTGTTTTTT.

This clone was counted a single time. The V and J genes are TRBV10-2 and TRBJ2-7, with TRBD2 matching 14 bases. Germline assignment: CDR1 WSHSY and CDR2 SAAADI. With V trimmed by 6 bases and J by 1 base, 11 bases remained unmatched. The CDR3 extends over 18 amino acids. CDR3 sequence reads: CASRDPPGTSGSSYEQYF. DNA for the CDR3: TGCGCCAGCAGAGATCCTCCCGGGACTAGCGGGAGTTCCTACGAGCAGTACTTC.

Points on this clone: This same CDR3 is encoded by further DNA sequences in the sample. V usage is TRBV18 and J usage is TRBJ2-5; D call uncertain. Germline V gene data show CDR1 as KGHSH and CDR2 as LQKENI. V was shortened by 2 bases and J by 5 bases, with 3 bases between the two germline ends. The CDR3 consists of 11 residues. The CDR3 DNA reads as TGTGCCAGCTCACCAGAGGAGACCCAGTACTTC. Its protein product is CASSPEETQYF.

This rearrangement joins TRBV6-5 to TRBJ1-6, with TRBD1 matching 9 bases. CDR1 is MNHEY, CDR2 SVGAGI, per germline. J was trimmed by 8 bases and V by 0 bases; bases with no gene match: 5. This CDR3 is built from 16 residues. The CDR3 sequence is CASSYSGDRVYSPLHF. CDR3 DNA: TGTGCCAGCAGTTACTCCGGGGACAGGGTTTATTCACCCCTCCACTTT.

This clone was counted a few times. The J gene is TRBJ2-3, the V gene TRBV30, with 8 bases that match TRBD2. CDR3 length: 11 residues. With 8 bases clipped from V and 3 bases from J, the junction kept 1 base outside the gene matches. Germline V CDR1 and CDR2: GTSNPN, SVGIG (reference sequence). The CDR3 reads CAGGGTDTQYF. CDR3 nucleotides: TGTGCCGGCGGGGGGACAGATACGCAGTATTTT.

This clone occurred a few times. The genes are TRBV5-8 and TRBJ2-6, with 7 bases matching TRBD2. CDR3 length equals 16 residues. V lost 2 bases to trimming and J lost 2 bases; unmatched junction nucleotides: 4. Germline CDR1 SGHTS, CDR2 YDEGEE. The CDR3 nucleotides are TGTGCCAGCAGCTTACCGGGGAGGGCTGGGGCCAACGTCCTGACTTTC. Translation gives CASSLPGRAGANVLTF.

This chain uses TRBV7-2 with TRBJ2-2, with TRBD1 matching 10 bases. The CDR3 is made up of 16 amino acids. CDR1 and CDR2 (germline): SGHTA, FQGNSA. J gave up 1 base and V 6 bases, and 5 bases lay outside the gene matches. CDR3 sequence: CASRHRTGGNTGELFF. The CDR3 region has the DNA TGTGCCAGCAGACATCGGACAGGGGGGAACACCGGGGAGCTGTTTTTT.

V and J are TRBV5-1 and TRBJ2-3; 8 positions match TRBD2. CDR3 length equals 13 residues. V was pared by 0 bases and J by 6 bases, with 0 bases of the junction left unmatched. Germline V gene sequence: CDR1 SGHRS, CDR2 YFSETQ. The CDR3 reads CASSLGLADTQYF. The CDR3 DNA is TGCGCCAGCAGCTTGGGACTAGCGGATACGCAGTATTTT.

CDR3 in amino acids: CASSECPSGGREQYF. The CDR3 nucleotides read TGTGCCAGCAGTGAATGTCCTAGCGGGGGTAGAGAGCAGTACTTC. This chain uses TRBV25-1 with TRBJ2-7; TRBD2 aligns across 10 bases. The V and J ends lost 1 base and 7 bases, in that order; junction bases with no gene match: 7. This CDR3 has 15 amino acids. The germline gives CDR1 MGHDK, CDR2 SYGVNS.

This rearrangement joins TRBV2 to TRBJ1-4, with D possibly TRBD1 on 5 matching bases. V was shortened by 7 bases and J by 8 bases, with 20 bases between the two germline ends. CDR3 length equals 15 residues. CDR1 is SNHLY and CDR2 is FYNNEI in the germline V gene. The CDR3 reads CASNHRGIGEEKLFF. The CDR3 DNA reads TGTGCCAGCAACCACCGGGGGATTGGGGAAGAAAAACTGTTTTTT.

CDR3 amino acids: CASSLERRSGNTIYF. The DNA for the CDR3 is TGTGCCAGCAGCTTAGAGAGGCGCTCTGGAAACACCATATATTTT. The rearrangement joins TRBV7-2 to TRBJ1-3, with D unclear. Between the trimmed V and J ends, which lost 1 base and 0 bases, there was a span of 7 bases. This CDR3 contains 15 residues. Per germline, CDR1 SGHTA and CDR2 FQGNSA.

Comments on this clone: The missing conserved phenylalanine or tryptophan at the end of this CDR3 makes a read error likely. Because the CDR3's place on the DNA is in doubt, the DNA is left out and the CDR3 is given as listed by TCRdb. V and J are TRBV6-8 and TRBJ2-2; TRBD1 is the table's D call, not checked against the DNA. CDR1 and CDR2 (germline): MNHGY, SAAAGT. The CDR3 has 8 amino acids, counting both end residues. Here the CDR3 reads CASSYPTG.

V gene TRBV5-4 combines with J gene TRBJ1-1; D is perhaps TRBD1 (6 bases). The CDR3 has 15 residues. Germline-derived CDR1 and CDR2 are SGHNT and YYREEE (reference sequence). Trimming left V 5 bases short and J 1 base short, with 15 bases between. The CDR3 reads CASRTGQQENTEAFF. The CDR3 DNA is TGTGCCAGCAGGACCGGACAGCAAGAGAACACTGAAGCTTTCTTT. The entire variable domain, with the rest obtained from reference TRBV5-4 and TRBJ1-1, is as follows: ETGVTQSPTHLIKTRGQQVTLRCSSQSGHNTVSWYQQALGQGPQFIFQYYREEENGRGNFPPRFSGLQFPNYSSELNVNALELDDSALYLCASRTGQQENTEAFFGQGTRLTVV.

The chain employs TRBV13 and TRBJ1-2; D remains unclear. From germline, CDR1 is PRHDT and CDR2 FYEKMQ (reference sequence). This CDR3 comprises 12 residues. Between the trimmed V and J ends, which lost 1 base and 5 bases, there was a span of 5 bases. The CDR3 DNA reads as TGTGCCAGCAGCTTAGCTCGGTATGGCTACACCTTC. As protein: CASSLARYGYTF.

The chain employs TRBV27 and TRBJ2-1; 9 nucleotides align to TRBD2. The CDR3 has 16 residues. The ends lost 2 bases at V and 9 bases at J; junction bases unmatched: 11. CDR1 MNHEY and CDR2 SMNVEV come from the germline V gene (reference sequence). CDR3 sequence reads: CASSLSWSSGVVEQFF. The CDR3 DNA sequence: TGTGCCAGCAGTTTAAGTTGGTCTAGCGGGGTGGTTGAGCAGTTCTTC.

The CDR3 is CASSRDSGTEYEQYF. CDR3 DNA sequence: TGTGCCAGCAGCCGCGACAGCGGGACGGAGTACGAGCAGTACTTC. This sequence joins TRBV5-4 and TRBJ2-7, with 7 bases matching TRBD2. The V gene end was trimmed by 4 bases and the J gene end by 4 bases; junction bases not matched to a gene: 11. This CDR3 comprises 15 residues. The germline gives CDR1 SGHNT, CDR2 YYREEE (reference sequence).

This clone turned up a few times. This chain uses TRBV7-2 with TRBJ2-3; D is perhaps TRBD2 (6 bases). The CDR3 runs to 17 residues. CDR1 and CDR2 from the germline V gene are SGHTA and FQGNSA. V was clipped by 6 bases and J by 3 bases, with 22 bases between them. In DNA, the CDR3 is TGTGCCAGCAGTCCCGGAGGGGTGCCCGGTCGGACAGATACGCAGTATTTT. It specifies CASSPGGVPGRTDTQYF.

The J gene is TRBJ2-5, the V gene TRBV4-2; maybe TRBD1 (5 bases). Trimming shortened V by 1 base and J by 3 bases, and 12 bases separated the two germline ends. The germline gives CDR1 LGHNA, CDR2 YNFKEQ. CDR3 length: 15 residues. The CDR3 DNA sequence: TGTGCCAGCAGCCAAGGCCCTGGGGCCGAAGAGACCCAGTACTTC. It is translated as CASSQGPGAEETQYF.

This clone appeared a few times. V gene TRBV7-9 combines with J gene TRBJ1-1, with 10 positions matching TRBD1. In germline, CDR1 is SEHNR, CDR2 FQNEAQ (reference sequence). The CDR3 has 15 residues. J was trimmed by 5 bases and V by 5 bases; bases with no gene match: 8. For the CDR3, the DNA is TGTGCCAGCAGCGTAATGACAGGGGGCCGAACTGAAGCTTTCTTT. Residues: CASSVMTGGRTEAFF.

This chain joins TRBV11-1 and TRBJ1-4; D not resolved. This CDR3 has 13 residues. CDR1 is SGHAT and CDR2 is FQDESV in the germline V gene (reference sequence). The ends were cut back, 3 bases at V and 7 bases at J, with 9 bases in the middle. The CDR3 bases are TGTGCCAGCAGCTTGGACGGGGTTGAAAAACTGTTTTTT. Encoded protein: CASSLDGVEKLFF.

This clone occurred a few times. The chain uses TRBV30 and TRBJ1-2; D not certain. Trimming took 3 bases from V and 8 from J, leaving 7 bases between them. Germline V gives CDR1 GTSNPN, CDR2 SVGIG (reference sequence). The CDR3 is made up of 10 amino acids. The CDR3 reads CAWRRGGYTF. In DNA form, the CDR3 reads TGTGCCTGGAGACGCGGAGGCTACACCTTC.

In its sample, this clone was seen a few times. CDR3 bases: TGTGCCACCAGCAGAGCCGGGGGGGGGACAACTAATGAAAAACTGTTTTTT. This sequence encodes CATSRAGGGTTNEKLFF. The V call is TRBV15, the J call TRBJ1-4; possibly TRBD1 for D (5 bases). V lost 1 base to trimming and J lost 0 bases, with 12 bases between them. The CDR3 totals 17 residues. Germline CDR1 is LNHNV and CDR2 is YYDKDF (reference sequence).